The T cell receptor beta chain under discussion was sequenced for a study of T cells in women clearing cervical HPV infection listed by TCRdb under 2018. Background on the whole study: The cases were 20 to 30 women with histologically confirmed HPV16-related CIN3 or worse, and 2 of those women had invasive cancers. The controls were fewer than 30 women whose single incident HPV16 infection cleared within 12 months with no development of precancer or cancer. Blood from cases was drawn at the visit where the lesion was first identified, while blood from controls was drawn once the infection was no longer detected. For cases, the median interval between lesion detection and blood sampling was more than 130 days, with an interquartile range of about 85 to 220 days. HLA typing was available for only a few women, so HLA type could not be excluded as a confounder. The exploratory proof-of-principle case-control study was nested within the Guanacaste HPV Natural History Study in Costa Rica and compared TCR repertoires across cervical HPV16 outcomes. Cases and controls were matched on age within five years and on year of sample collection. Cases had a median age of almost 35 years and controls had a median age of approximately 40, with no significant differences in baseline characteristics. The parent cohort enrolled about 10,000 women aged 18 or older in Guanacaste, Costa Rica, during about 1992 to 1995 and followed them for more than 6 years. Five blinded duplicates per group were added as quality controls, so that approximately 60 samples were obtained: some 50 participants and some 10 replicates.

Every participant had a single incident cervical HPV16 infection, and women with prevalent HPV16 infections were excluded. Cervical HPV DNA was detected by MY09/MY11 PCR, and genotyping was performed by dot-blot hybridization. Around 15 mL of heparinized blood were centrifuged, and the buffy coat was split into aliquots, frozen at -30 degrees C, and then kept at -80 degrees C. QIAGEN kits were used to extract genomic DNA from the buffy coat specimens. A word on this clone: Its antigen target is currently unknown.

TCR beta CDR3 regions were amplified by multiplex PCR from an average of approximately 1.3 ug genomic DNA per sample using the immunoSEQ assay. To correct primer bias, the assay used a complete synthetic TCR repertoire to set an amplification baseline. The amplicons were sequenced using the Illumina platform. Regarding the original processing steps: Sequence errors were corrected by clustering with frequency ratios and a modified nearest-neighbor algorithm, and the sequences were then analyzed in the immunoSEQ Analyzer using IMGT gene definitions. At each rarefaction depth, TCR richness and evenness were averaged across 20 rarefaction repeats, and samples with fewer sequences than that depth were excluded. Wilcoxon rank sum tests with FDR correction were used to compare relative abundances of V, D and J genes between the groups. Blinded duplicates gave an intraclass correlation of about 96% for TCR richness and an average of about 76% across 66 gene segments. As stored in TCRdb, this immuneACCESS dataset retains in-frame rearrangements with V and J assigned. A fraction of the clones does not appear; measured against another copy, unresolved V genes explain less than half of the discrepancy, and the remainder lacks a known reason. The V and J calls and clone size were taken over from that table, and D and trimming were inferred from the DNA. The table of this sample itemizes some 40,000 clones. Jointly, the top ten make up 6% to 8.5% of the sample.

Summary of the overall study and its limitations: Because the number of T cells per sample was unknown, the richness differences could reflect varying T-cell content rather than repertoire biology. Random forest classifiers combining richness and V gene abundances distinguished cases from controls with an estimated AUC of about 0.8. Across sequencing depths, CIN3+ cases showed significantly higher TCR repertoire richness than controls, but evenness did not differ between the groups. The cross-sectional design could not show whether the associations came before the infection or were a result of it, and neither effector/memory subsets nor HPV-specific T cells were isolated.

The receptor comes from a woman aged 18 to 69 with a cervical HPV16 infection that either progressed to CIN3+ or cleared (not recorded which). The sequenced sample consisted of blood buffy coat.

The sequenced part of the CDR3 DNA is TGTGCCTGGAGTCCCGGTCAGGGGATAAATCAGCCC. Its product reads: CAWSPGQGINQP. The CDR3 reads in full as CAWSPGQGINQPQHF. The rearrangement joined TRBV30 to TRBJ1-5; possibly the D gene is TRBD1, per 6 matching bases. The read comes to an end 3 residues before the CDR3 does, leaving the germline J gene to fill in the end. CDR1 and CDR2, per the germline V gene (reference sequence), are GTSNPN and SVGIG. V is shortened by 2 bases, J by 4 bases, and the region joining them spans 15 bases. The CDR3 covers 15 residues, taking in both the cysteine and the phenylalanine. Part of the CDR3 DNA is given, 36 bases translated from base 1.